The 6 T cell receptor beta chains below were found in one sample sequenced in a study of blood T cell repertoires in COVID-19. Only in-frame clones appear in the TCRdb table, and some are missing; sequencing was by immunoSEQ multiplex PCR. Found here are 180,000 or so clones, over 65% of them singletons; the top ten hold approximately 4%. The sample was PBMCs or T cells enriched from blood (not recorded which). These receptors all come from a woman in her forties or fifties who had recovered from COVID-19.

The rearrangement uses TRBV9 and TRBJ2-1; TRBD2 might be the D (7 bases). Trimming took off 4 bases at V and 8 bases at J, with 25 bases between the two ends. This CDR3 comprises 17 residues. Germline CDR1 SGDLS, CDR2 YYNGEE. The CDR3 reads CASSPSEGGAWGDEQFF. As DNA, the CDR3 is TGTGCCAGCAGCCCCTCCGAGGGGGGGGCGTGGGGTGATGAGCAGTTCTTC. Full variable domain (remainder filled in from reference TRBV9 and TRBJ2-1): DSGVTQTPKHLITATGQRVTLRCSPRSGDLSVYWYQQSLDQGLQFLIQYYNGEERAKGNILERFSAQQFPDLHSELNLSSLELGDSALYFCASSPSEGGAWGDEQFFGPGTRLTVL.

This clone has a handful of counts. This sequence joins TRBV2 and TRBJ1-5; 9 bases line up with TRBD1. CDR3 length: 14 amino acids. V dropped 5 bases and J dropped 5; count of bases not matched to a gene: 4. Germline CDR1 and CDR2: SNHLY and FYNNEI. The CDR3 spells CASSSRQGDQPQHF. The CDR3 nucleotides read TGTGCCAGCAGTTCTCGACAGGGGGATCAGCCCCAGCATTTT.

The chain recombines TRBV5-1 with TRBJ2-1; perhaps TRBD2 as D (6 bases). This CDR3 spans 15 amino acids. V was trimmed by 0 bases and J by 1 base, leaving 8 bases between them. CDR1 and CDR2 (germline): SGHRS, YFSETQ. The CDR3 loop reads CASSLAGESYNEQFF. CDR3 in DNA: TGCGCCAGCAGCTTGGCGGGGGAGTCCTACAATGAGCAGTTCTTC.

V and J are TRBV2 and TRBJ2-5; D might be TRBD2 (6 bases). Looked up from germline, CDR1 is SNHLY and CDR2 is FYNNEI. The V and J ends lost 7 bases and 5 bases respectively, with 14 bases between them. This CDR3 has 13 amino acids. CDR3 amino acids: CASNLARGETQYF. The CDR3, as DNA: TGTGCCAGCAACCTAGCGAGAGGGGAGACCCAGTACTTC.

This clone was detected a few times. The chain combines TRBV6-1 with TRBJ1-2, with D uncertain. Germline V gene lookup returns CDR1 MNHNS and CDR2 SASEGT. The CDR3 is 13 amino acids. With 2 bases removed from V and 4 bases from J, the gap between germline ends came to 8 bases. The DNA of the CDR3 is TGTGCCAGCAGTGAAAAGCCCCGCTATGGCTACACCTTC. Its translation: CASSEKPRYGYTF.

The V call is TRBV28, the J call TRBJ1-1; 7 bases are a match to TRBD1. Germline loops: CDR1 MDHEN, CDR2 SYDVKM. After removal of 2 bases from V and 6 bases from J, the junction contained 3 bases not matched to a gene. CDR3 size: 13 residues. CDR3 protein: CASSLGDSPEAFF. The CDR3 coding sequence is TGTGCCAGCAGTTTAGGGGACAGCCCTGAAGCTTTCTTT.